A selection of T cell receptor beta chains follows, all from one sample in a study of blood T cell repertoires in COVID-19. TCRdb's table, derived via immunoSEQ multiplex PCR, lists solely in-frame clones and lacks some. The repertoire holds roughly 40,000 clones, with about 80% as singletons. Sequencing used peripheral blood. These receptors were taken from a man between 65 and 85 years old with active or convalescent COVID-19. Each CDR3 is given with its conserved first and last residue. The D gene is left open where the match is weak. Only some rows state a clone size, as once, few, many or a class for expanded clones.

cdr3_aa: CASSSPGDRGWEKLFF
cdr3_nt: TGTGCCAGCAGCTCCCCGGGGGACAGGGGCTGGGAAAAACTGTTTTTT
v_call: TRBV11-2
d_call: TRBD1
clone_size: .
j_call: TRBJ1-4

cdr3_aa: CASGRGNGINQPQHF
cdr3_nt: TGCGCCAGCGGGAGGGGTAATGGGATCAATCAGCCCCAGCATTTT
v_call: TRBV10-2
d_call: .
clone_size: .
j_call: TRBJ1-5

cdr3_aa: CASSPDRAYGYTF
cdr3_nt: TGTGCCAGCAGCCCCGACAGGGCGTATGGCTACACCTTC
v_call: TRBV7-9
d_call: TRBD1
clone_size: .
j_call: TRBJ1-2

cdr3_aa: CASSPGRTGELFF
cdr3_nt: TGTGCCAGCAGCCCAGGCCGGACCGGGGAGCTGTTTTTT
v_call: TRBV7-6
d_call: .
clone_size: .
j_call: TRBJ2-2

cdr3_aa: CASSLWSQGGGANVLTF
cdr3_nt: TGTGCCAGCAGTTTATGGTCCCAGGGAGGTGGGGCCAACGTCCTGACTTTC
v_call: TRBV28
d_call: .
clone_size: few
j_call: TRBJ2-6

cdr3_aa: CSAGGGRARDEQFF
cdr3_nt: TGCAGCGCGGGCGGCGGGCGGGCGAGGGATGAGCAGTTCTTC
v_call: TRBV29-1
d_call: .
clone_size: .
j_call: TRBJ2-1

cdr3_aa: CASSVAALNTEAFF
cdr3_nt: TGTGCCAGCAGCGTTGCGGCTCTGAACACTGAAGCTTTCTTT
v_call: TRBV9
d_call: .
clone_size: once
j_call: TRBJ1-1

cdr3_aa: CSVRDGGGPQHF
cdr3_nt: TGCAGCGTGCGGGACGGAGGGGGCCCCCAGCATTTT
v_call: TRBV29-1
d_call: TRBD1
clone_size: few
j_call: TRBJ1-5

cdr3_aa: CASSIDRGGETQYF
cdr3_nt: TGTGCCAGTAGTATAGATCGTGGAGGAGAGACCCAGTACTTC
v_call: TRBV19
d_call: .
clone_size: .
j_call: TRBJ2-5

cdr3_aa: CAWTRSNEKLFF
cdr3_nt: TGTGCCTGGACCAGGTCTAATGAAAAACTGTTTTTT
v_call: TRBV30
d_call: .
clone_size: .
j_call: TRBJ1-4

cdr3_aa: CASTAAVTYEQYF
cdr3_nt: TGTGCCAGCACGGCGGCGGTTACCTACGAGCAGTACTTC
v_call: TRBV12-3/TRBV12-4
d_call: .
clone_size: .
j_call: TRBJ2-7

cdr3_aa: CASSPFRASDTQYF
cdr3_nt: TGTGCCAGCTCACCTTTCAGGGCGAGTGATACGCAGTATTTT
v_call: TRBV18
d_call: .
clone_size: .
j_call: TRBJ2-3

cdr3_aa: CASSPEKQGLSEKLFF
cdr3_nt: TGTGCCAGCTCACCGGAAAAACAGGGTTTATCTGAAAAACTGTTTTTT
v_call: TRBV18
d_call: .
clone_size: .
j_call: TRBJ1-4

cdr3_aa: CASSEGGVAQYF
cdr3_nt: TGTGCCAGCAGTGAAGGGGGAGTAGCGCAGTACTTC
v_call: TRBV6-1
d_call: .
clone_size: .
j_call: TRBJ2-7

cdr3_aa: CASSSRDRRDTNGYTF
cdr3_nt: TGTGCCAGCAGCTCCCGGGACAGGCGAGATACTAATGGCTACACCTTC
v_call: TRBV5-4
d_call: TRBD1
clone_size: .
j_call: TRBJ1-2

cdr3_aa: CASQARKGQPIGAAQYF
cdr3_nt: TGTGCCAGCCAGGCCCGCAAGGGACAGCCAATAGGGGCCGCCCAGTACTTC
v_call: TRBV27
d_call: TRBD1
clone_size: .
j_call: TRBJ2-5

cdr3_aa: CSVAGTEYEQYF
cdr3_nt: TGCAGCGTTGCTGGGACAGAGTACGAGCAGTACTTC
v_call: TRBV29-1
d_call: TRBD1
clone_size: .
j_call: TRBJ2-7

cdr3_aa: CASSPELAGYNEQFF
cdr3_nt: TGCGCCAGCAGCCCCGAGCTGGCGGGTTACAATGAGCAGTTCTTC
v_call: TRBV5-1
d_call: .
clone_size: .
j_call: TRBJ2-1

cdr3_aa: CASSLVGGGTEAFF
cdr3_nt: TGTGCCAGCAGCTTGGTAGGGGGCGGGACTGAAGCTTTCTTT
v_call: TRBV5-5
d_call: TRBD1
clone_size: .
j_call: TRBJ1-1

cdr3_aa: CAWDTSGGISYEQYF
cdr3_nt: TGTGCCTGGGATACTAGCGGGGGGATCTCCTACGAGCAGTACTTC
v_call: TRBV30
d_call: TRBD2
clone_size: .
j_call: TRBJ2-7

cdr3_aa: CASRLKLRGGGQETQYF
cdr3_nt: TGTGCCAGCAGACTGAAACTGCGGGGGGGAGGGCAAGAGACCCAGTACTTC
v_call: TRBV28
d_call: TRBD2
clone_size: .
j_call: TRBJ2-5

cdr3_aa: CASRPGEGNYGYTF
cdr3_nt: TGTGCCAGCAGGCCGGGGGAGGGAAACTATGGCTACACCTTC
v_call: TRBV6-4
d_call: .
clone_size: .
j_call: TRBJ1-2

cdr3_aa: CASSSFGISNQPQHF
cdr3_nt: TGTGCCAGCAGTTCCTTCGGGATTAGCAATCAGCCCCAGCATTTT
v_call: TRBV6-9
d_call: .
clone_size: .
j_call: TRBJ1-5

cdr3_aa: CASSFRSRDSGNTIYF
cdr3_nt: TGTGCCAGCAGCTTTAGGTCCAGGGATAGTGGAAACACCATATATTTT
v_call: TRBV7-8
d_call: .
clone_size: .
j_call: TRBJ1-3

cdr3_aa: CASSGGQAGYGYTF
cdr3_nt: TGCGCCAGCAGCGGGGGACAGGCCGGGTATGGCTACACCTTC
v_call: TRBV5-1
d_call: TRBD1
clone_size: .
j_call: TRBJ1-2

cdr3_aa: CASSLGWGGYGYTF
cdr3_nt: TGTGCCAGCAGCTTGGGTTGGGGGGGATATGGCTACACCTTC
v_call: TRBV11-3
d_call: .
clone_size: .
j_call: TRBJ1-2

cdr3_aa: CASSLGTGGYGYTF
cdr3_nt: TGTGCCAGCAGCTTGGGGACAGGGGGGTATGGCTACACCTTC
v_call: TRBV7-9
d_call: TRBD1
clone_size: .
j_call: TRBJ1-2

cdr3_aa: CASSPDREGEKLFF
cdr3_nt: TGCGCCAGCAGCCCGGACAGGGAGGGTGAAAAACTGTTTTTT
v_call: TRBV5-1
d_call: TRBD1
clone_size: .
j_call: TRBJ1-4

cdr3_aa: CASSISDSSYEQYF
cdr3_nt: TGTGCCAGTAGTATCTCGGACAGCTCCTACGAGCAGTACTTC
v_call: TRBV19
d_call: .
clone_size: .
j_call: TRBJ2-7

cdr3_aa: CASSEGVADTQYF
cdr3_nt: TGTGCCAGCAGTGAAGGAGTTGCAGATACGCAGTATTTT
v_call: TRBV25-1
d_call: .
clone_size: .
j_call: TRBJ2-3

cdr3_aa: CASSVTSSSTDTQYF
cdr3_nt: TGTGCCAGCAGCGTCACTAGCTCGAGCACAGATACGCAGTATTTT
v_call: TRBV9
d_call: .
clone_size: .
j_call: TRBJ2-3

cdr3_aa: CASSYLHNPGQKNTEAFF
cdr3_nt: TGCGCCAGCAGCTACCTCCATAATCCGGGACAGAAAAACACTGAAGCTTTCTTT
v_call: TRBV5-1
d_call: TRBD1
clone_size: .
j_call: TRBJ1-1

cdr3_aa: CASRSGDRNYGYTF
cdr3_nt: TGTGCCAGCAGATCAGGGGACAGGAACTATGGCTACACCTTC
v_call: TRBV28
d_call: TRBD1
clone_size: few
j_call: TRBJ1-2

cdr3_aa: CASRETYNSPLHF
cdr3_nt: TGTGCCAGCAGGGAAACCTATAATTCACCCCTCCACTTT
v_call: TRBV19
d_call: .
clone_size: .
j_call: TRBJ1-6

cdr3_aa: CASSIRQGADMNTEAFF
cdr3_nt: TGTGCCAGTAGTATTAGGCAGGGGGCGGATATGAACACTGAAGCTTTCTTT
v_call: TRBV19
d_call: TRBD1
clone_size: .
j_call: TRBJ1-1

cdr3_aa: CASSGTLAGAYNEQFF
cdr3_nt: TGCGCCAGCAGCGGAACACTAGCGGGGGCCTACAATGAGCAGTTCTTC
v_call: TRBV5-1
d_call: TRBD2
clone_size: .
j_call: TRBJ2-1

cdr3_aa: CASSWSGGGYTF
cdr3_nt: TGTGCCAGCAGCTGGTCGGGTGGGGGCTACACCTTC
v_call: TRBV5-6
d_call: .
clone_size: .
j_call: TRBJ1-2

cdr3_aa: CASSLGHSNQPQHF
cdr3_nt: TGTGCCAGCAGTTTAGGGCACAGCAATCAGCCCCAGCATTTT
v_call: TRBV28
d_call: .
clone_size: .
j_call: TRBJ1-5

cdr3_aa: CASSGTGAVGELFF
cdr3_nt: TGTGCCAGTAGCGGGACAGGGGCCGTGGGGGAGCTGTTTTTT
v_call: TRBV19
d_call: TRBD1
clone_size: .
j_call: TRBJ2-2

cdr3_aa: CASSDQGYNSPLHF
cdr3_nt: TGTGCCAGCAGTGACCAGGGCTATAATTCACCCCTCCACTTT
v_call: TRBV6-4
d_call: .
clone_size: .
j_call: TRBJ1-6

cdr3_aa: CASSQEDVGGRATNEKLFF
cdr3_nt: TGCGCCAGCAGCCAAGAGGATGTCGGGGGACGCGCAACTAATGAAAAACTGTTTTTT
v_call: TRBV4-1
d_call: .
clone_size: .
j_call: TRBJ1-4

cdr3_aa: CASSEQGAGYEQYF
cdr3_nt: TGTGCCAGCAGCGAACAGGGGGCTGGCTACGAGCAGTACTTC
v_call: TRBV5-4
d_call: TRBD1
clone_size: .
j_call: TRBJ2-7

cdr3_aa: CASRSAGGGGYTF
cdr3_nt: TGTGCCAGCAGGAGTGCAGGAGGTGGTGGCTACACCTTC
v_call: TRBV3-1/TRBV3-2
d_call: .
clone_size: .
j_call: TRBJ1-2

cdr3_aa: CASSVQQGKETQYF
cdr3_nt: TGTGCCAGCAGCGTCCAACAGGGTAAAGAGACCCAGTACTTC
v_call: TRBV9
d_call: .
clone_size: .
j_call: TRBJ2-5

cdr3_aa: CASSSRTLRGYGYTF
cdr3_nt: TGTGCCAGCAGCTCCCGCACGTTAAGGGGCTATGGCTACACCTTC
v_call: TRBV5-5
d_call: .
clone_size: .
j_call: TRBJ1-2

cdr3_aa: CASSLGPQGTGNTIYF
cdr3_nt: TGTGCCAGCAGCTTAGGCCCACAGGGGACTGGAAACACCATATATTTT
v_call: TRBV11-2
d_call: TRBD1
clone_size: .
j_call: TRBJ1-3

cdr3_aa: CASSSAILGGEEGTLHF
cdr3_nt: TGTGCCAGCAGCTCAGCCATTTTAGGCGGGGAGGAGGGGACCCTCCACTTT
v_call: TRBV7-6
d_call: .
clone_size: .
j_call: TRBJ1-6